The 32 T cell receptor beta chains below were found in one sample sequenced in a study of cytomegalovirus exposure and HLA in healthy donors. 60 Vbeta and 13 Jbeta primers were used in PCR. The protocol was immunoSEQ multiplex PCR, while the TCRdb copy is restricted to in-frame clones and leaves out a portion. This sample yields about 100,000 clones, of which 76% are seen a single time; 3.5% to 4% belongs to the top ten. Sample: PBMCs. The origin of the receptors is a woman aged 45-59 years in good health and CMV-seropositive.

The chain is built from TRBV25-1 and TRBJ2-1; 7 bases fit TRBD1. In germline, CDR1 is MGHDK, CDR2 SYGVNS. The CDR3 covers 16 residues. The trim removed 1 base at V and 14 bases at J, leaving 17 bases unmatched. The CDR3 spells CASSESSGTATMREFF. CDR3 DNA: TGTGCCAGCAGTGAATCCTCCGGGACAGCTACAATGAGGGAGTTCTTC.

In its sample, this clone was seen a few times. The rearrangement uses TRBV30 and TRBJ2-5, with a weak D call TRBD1 (7 bases). Germline V gene data show CDR1 as GTSNPN and CDR2 as SVGIG (reference sequence). Trimming shortened V by 6 bases and J by 5 bases, and 16 bases separated the two germline ends. This CDR3 has 13 residues. The CDR3 sequence: CACYRGGGETQYF. The CDR3 DNA follows: TGTGCCTGTTACAGGGGCGGAGGGGAGACCCAGTACTTC.

This clone appeared a single time. The rearrangement joins TRBV5-1 to TRBJ1-1; 7 bases agree with TRBD1. The V gene end was trimmed by 4 bases and the J gene end by 4 bases; junction bases not matched to a gene: 7. This CDR3 is 14 amino acids long. Germline values: CDR1 SGHRS, CDR2 YFSETQ. This CDR3 reads CASSASTGSTEAFF. The CDR3 nucleotides read TGCGCCAGCAGCGCATCGACAGGGAGCACTGAAGCTTTCTTT.

There are a few counts of this clone. The chain uses TRBV7-9 and TRBJ2-4; TRBD1 might be the D (6 bases). Trimming pared 4 bases from V and 0 bases from J, leaving 13 bases between. This CDR3 is 16 amino acids long. Germline CDR1 SEHNR, CDR2 FQNEAQ (reference sequence). In nucleotides, the CDR3 is TGTGCCAGCAGCTCGGACAGTCCCATAGCCAAAAACATTCAGTACTTC. Translation: CASSSDSPIAKNIQYF.

V is TRBV7-9 and J is TRBJ2-1; no reliable D call. V gave up 4 bases and J gave up 2 bases, with 15 bases separating them. The V gene's germline CDR1 is SEHNR and CDR2 FQNEAQ (reference sequence). This CDR3 has 16 amino acids. The CDR3: CASSSRGAQPYNEQFF. The DNA for the CDR3 is TGTGCCAGCAGCTCCCGAGGAGCGCAACCCTACAATGAGCAGTTCTTC.

The DNA for the CDR3 is TGTGCCATCAGTGAGAAGGCGGGAAACACAGATACGCAGTATTTT. This encodes CAISEKAGNTDTQYF. This sequence joins TRBV10-3 and TRBJ2-3, with a weak D call TRBD2 (6 bases). Trimming took off 2 bases at V and 2 bases at J, with 11 bases between the two ends. The CDR3 consists of 15 residues. Germline CDR1 reads ENHRY; CDR2 reads SYGVKD.

The chain links TRBV28 to TRBJ2-5, with TRBD1 matching 8 bases. With the DNA end fitting TRBJ2-7 better, the J assignment may be wrong. CDR1 MDHEN and CDR2 SYDVKM come from the germline V gene. CDR3 length equals 16 residues. The CDR3 nucleotides are TGTGCCAGCAGGACCCGACCGACAGGGGCTCCCGACGAGCAGTACTTC. Amino acid sequence: CASRTRPTGAPDEQYF.

Notes on this clone: An end of the junction does not agree with germline; a read error may underlie this. The V gene is TRBV7-9, the J gene TRBJ2-1; 9 bases match TRBD2. CDR1 is SEHNR and CDR2 is FQNEAQ in the germline V gene (reference sequence). The CDR3 is 17 residues long. The CDR3 sequence is CSSSLADRAGGYNEQFF. CDR3 nucleotide sequence: TGTTCCAGCAGCTTAGCTGATAGAGCGGGGGGATACAATGAGCAGTTCTTC.

The V and J genes are TRBV6-1 and TRBJ1-2; maybe TRBD1 (6 bases). The V gene's germline CDR1 is MNHNS and CDR2 SASEGT. The CDR3 consists of 13 residues. V was shortened by 6 bases and J by 2 bases, with 10 bases between the two germline ends. In DNA form, the CDR3 reads TGTGCCAGCAGGGGCACAGGGAACTATGGCTACACCTTC. Translated, it gives CASRGTGNYGYTF.

V usage is TRBV9 and J usage is TRBJ1-5; D not resolved. The germline gives CDR1 SGDLS, CDR2 YYNGEE. The CDR3 has 14 residues. Trimming removed 2 bases at V and 0 bases at J, with 6 bases between. The CDR3 DNA reads TGTGCCAGCAGCGTTGGAGATAGCAATCAGCCCCAGCATTTT. This sequence encodes CASSVGDSNQPQHF.

The rearrangement uses TRBV19 and TRBJ1-1; D unresolved. The V and J ends lost 11 bases and 0 bases respectively, with 13 bases between them. Per germline, CDR1 LNHDA and CDR2 SQIVND (reference sequence). The CDR3 loop spans 13 amino acids. CDR3 sequence: CAATRGMNTEAFF. The CDR3 bases are TGTGCCGCAACACGAGGCATGAACACTGAAGCTTTCTTT.

The chain has TRBV5-6 and TRBJ2-7; 9 bases map to TRBD1. J gave up 0 bases and V 4 bases, and 8 bases lay outside the gene matches. This CDR3 spans 16 amino acids. Germline CDR1 is SGHDT and CDR2 is YYEEEE. This CDR3 reads CASSLPGQGGSYEQYF. The CDR3 coding sequence is TGTGCCAGCAGCCTACCGGGACAGGGTGGCTCCTACGAGCAGTACTTC.

The chain links TRBV7-9 to TRBJ1-1; D remains unclear. There are 14 residues in the CDR3. CDR1 and CDR2 (germline): SEHNR, FQNEAQ (reference sequence). Trimming stripped 4 bases from V and 5 bases from J, with 14 bases between. CDR3 nucleotides: TGTGCCAGCAGCTACGGGTTTGATAGTACTGAAGCTTTCTTT. Translating it yields CASSYGFDSTEAFF.

The count of this clone is one. V usage is TRBV6-4 and J usage is TRBJ2-1, with 10 bases aligning to TRBD1. J was trimmed by 10 bases and V by 4 bases; bases with no gene match: 10. CDR1 and CDR2 from the germline V gene are MRHNA and SNTAGT. CDR3 length: 15 amino acids. CDR3 loop: CASSAGTGVLEEQFF. In DNA form, the CDR3 reads TGTGCCAGCAGTGCCGGGACAGGGGTGTTGGAGGAGCAGTTCTTC.

The CDR3, as DNA: TGTGCCAGCAGAGATAACACCGGGACAGGGTTTTCGTCGAACACCGGGGAGCTGTTTTTT. Translation: CASRDNTGTGFSSNTGELFF. The V gene is TRBV19, the J gene TRBJ2-2; 9 bases match TRBD1. This CDR3 spans 20 amino acids. Germline values: CDR1 LNHDA, CDR2 SQIVND (reference sequence). V lost 9 bases and J lost 0; bases outside the gene matches: 20. Drawing the rest from reference TRBV19 and TRBJ2-2, the complete variable domain is DGGITQSPKYLFRKEGQNVTLSCEQNLNHDAMYWYRQDPGQGLRLIYYSQIVNDFQKGDIAEGYSVSREKKESFPLTVTSAQKNPTAFYLCASRDNTGTGFSSNTGELFFGEGSRLTVL.

This chain connects TRBV30 to TRBJ2-3; TRBD2 aligns across 11 bases. Germline assignment: CDR1 GTSNPN and CDR2 SVGIG (reference sequence). This CDR3 has 15 residues. V gave up 3 bases and J gave up 2 bases; unmatched junction bases: 4. In DNA form, the CDR3 reads TGTGCCTGGAGCCGGGGACTAGCGGACACAGATACGCAGTATTTT. It specifies CAWSRGLADTDTQYF.

As for this clone: The identical CDR3 is also encoded by other nucleotide sequences in the sample. This chain joins TRBV9 and TRBJ1-2, with D perhaps TRBD1 (5 bases). V dropped 0 bases and J dropped 6 bases, with 6 bases sitting between them. Per germline, CDR1 SGDLS and CDR2 YYNGEE. There are 12 residues in the CDR3. CDR3 bases: TGTGCCAGCAGCGTAGGGGGGGATGGCTACACCTTC. It is translated as CASSVGGDGYTF.

V gene TRBV9 combines with J gene TRBJ1-2, with D unresolved. Trimming took 0 bases from V and 1 from J, leaving 4 bases between them. CDR3 size: 13 residues. Germline CDR1 SGDLS, CDR2 YYNGEE. In DNA form, the CDR3 reads TGTGCCAGCAGCGTAGCGGTTAACTATGGCTACACCTTC. This codes for CASSVAVNYGYTF.

The V call is TRBV13, the J call TRBJ2-1, with a weak D call TRBD1 (6 bases). The ends were cut back, 4 bases at V and 5 bases at J, with 9 bases in the middle. Germline CDR1 and CDR2: PRHDT and FYEKMQ (reference sequence). The CDR3 loop spans 13 amino acids. The CDR3 DNA reads as TGTGCCAGCAGCTCATGGACAGACAATGAGCAGTTCTTC. This translates into CASSSWTDNEQFF.

This clone has only a few counts. The chain recombines TRBV9 with TRBJ1-5, with a tentative D call TRBD1 (6 bases). Trimming left V 4 bases short and J 4 bases short, with 15 bases between. The germline CDR1 and CDR2 sequences are SGDLS and YYNGEE. This CDR3 has 15 residues. The CDR3 DNA reads as TGTGCCAGCAGCCTCCGGGACACACCGAATCAGCCCCAGCATTTT. Its translation: CASSLRDTPNQPQHF.

The chain combines TRBV27 with TRBJ2-7, with a tentative D call TRBD1 (5 bases). CDR3 length equals 15 residues. The germline V gene has CDR1 MNHEY and CDR2 SMNVEV (reference sequence). V gave up 5 bases and J gave up 5 bases, with 19 bases separating them. For the CDR3, the DNA is TGTGCCAGCAGTCGTAGGGGCCACCTTGGGGACGAGCAGTACTTC. It yields the protein CASSRRGHLGDEQYF.

This chain uses TRBV12-1 with TRBJ2-7; the table's D call, TRBD1, was not checked against the DNA. TRBV12-1 is shown as a pseudogene. This CDR3 contains 15 residues. For the CDR3, the DNA is TGTGCCAGCAGCCCGAAGGCACAGGGGGTGATGGAGCAGTACTTC. It specifies CASSPKAQGVMEQYF.

J is TRBJ1-2 and V is TRBV19; tentatively, D is TRBD1 (6 bases). The CDR3 length is 12 residues. Germline CDR1 and CDR2: LNHDA and SQIVND (reference sequence). The V gene lost 5 bases and the J gene lost 8 bases, with 12 bases spanning the gap. CDR3 in amino acids: CASSRRQEGYTF. For the CDR3, the DNA is TGTGCCAGTAGTCGCCGACAGGAGGGCTACACCTTC.

The chain is built from TRBV10-3 and TRBJ2-7; the D is unclear. This CDR3 comprises 12 residues. The V end was cut by 3 bases, the J end by 6 bases, with 9 bases between. Germline assignment: CDR1 ENHRY and CDR2 SYGVKD. As DNA, the CDR3 is TGTGCCATCAGTGAATCAACTCTCGAGCAGTACTTC. This translates into CAISESTLEQYF.

CDR3 amino acids: CASSGGRGYEQYF. The CDR3 DNA follows: TGTGCCAGTAGTGGTGGCAGGGGCTACGAGCAGTACTTC. V gene TRBV19 combines with J gene TRBJ2-7; a possible D gene is TRBD1 (6 bases). This CDR3 region has 13 residues. Germline-derived CDR1 and CDR2 are LNHDA and SQIVND (reference sequence). V lost 5 bases and J lost 3, with 11 bases in between.

The rearrangement uses TRBV5-6 and TRBJ1-2; 10 bases map to TRBD1. The germline V gene has CDR1 SGHDT and CDR2 YYEEEE. With 3 bases clipped from V and 5 bases from J, the junction kept 4 bases outside the gene matches. This CDR3 is 14 amino acids long. The CDR3 DNA reads as TGTGCCAGCAGCTGGGGACAGGGGAAGTATGGCTACACCTTC. Translation gives CASSWGQGKYGYTF.

This chain links TRBV30 with TRBJ2-1; TRBD2 matches 8 bases. The CDR3 length is 15 residues. Germline trimming cut 1 base from V and 4 bases from J; bases unmatched to any gene: 6. CDR1 is GTSNPN, CDR2 SVGIG, per germline (reference sequence). Here the CDR3 reads CAWSGGGRLYNEQFF. The CDR3 DNA sequence: TGTGCCTGGAGTGGTGGCGGGAGGCTTTACAATGAGCAGTTCTTC.

This clone was observed at least ten times. The chain carries TRBV14 and TRBJ2-7, with 10 bases aligning to TRBD1. The CDR3 contains 14 residues. Germline CDR1 is SGHDN and CDR2 is FVKESK. Trimming took 4 bases from V and 3 from J; bases not matched to a gene: 3. The CDR3 protein is CASSLRDRGYEQYF. CDR3 coding DNA: TGTGCCAGCAGCCTTCGGGACAGGGGCTACGAGCAGTACTTC.

The V gene is TRBV6-1, the J gene TRBJ2-7; D might be TRBD1 (6 bases). V was clipped by 4 bases and J by 0 bases, with 13 bases between them. CDR1 is MNHNS and CDR2 is SASEGT in the germline V gene. The CDR3 sequence is 15 residues long. CDR3 sequence: CASSGGTGSSYEQYF. The CDR3 DNA reads TGTGCCAGCAGTGGGGGAACAGGGAGCTCCTACGAGCAGTACTTC.

This clone has only a few counts. The genes are TRBV11-1 and TRBJ2-3, with D unclear. The CDR3 runs 12 residues. V gave up 9 bases and J gave up 0 bases, with 7 bases separating them. Germline-derived CDR1 and CDR2 are SGHAT and FQDESV (reference sequence). The CDR3 here is CASRTSTDTQYF. The CDR3 DNA is TGTGCCAGTCGTACTAGCACAGATACGCAGTATTTT.

The rearrangement uses TRBV5-1 and TRBJ1-1; possible D gene TRBD1, 5 bases. The germline V gene encodes CDR1 SGHRS and CDR2 YFSETQ. The CDR3 is 14 residues long. V was cut by 0 bases and J by 2 bases, with 8 bases left in between. The chain's CDR3 is CASSLGDSNTEAFF. The CDR3 DNA reads TGCGCCAGCAGCTTGGGAGACAGTAACACTGAAGCTTTCTTT.

The chain has TRBV4-1 and TRBJ2-3, with a possible D match to TRBD2 (7 bases). V lost 8 bases, J lost 3 bases, and 18 bases lay in between. This CDR3 comprises 15 residues. Germline CDR1 and CDR2: MGHRA and YSYEKL. The CDR3 is CASPHGGRETDTQYF. DNA for the CDR3: TGCGCCAGCCCGCACGGGGGGCGGGAGACAGATACGCAGTATTTT.